This is a list of T cell receptor beta chains from one sample in a study of control samples from healthy donors and cancer patients. Profiled with immunoSEQ multiplex PCR; TCRdb holds only in-frame clones, not every one. The sample includes some 120,000 clones, 93% of them seen just once. The specimen was blood. These receptors all come from a man younger than 45 in good health. Both conserved end residues are part of each CDR3. Each record gives: clone size, J gene, D gene, V gene, CDR3 protein, CDR3 DNA. A D gene is named only where the DNA matches it firmly. Rows give clone size only sometimes, using once, few, many, or a class for an expanded clone.

NA TRBJ1-3 NA TRBV11-2 CASSLSWGETGNTIYF TGTGCCAGCAGCTTGTCATGGGGGGAAACTGGAAACACCATATATTTT
NA TRBJ2-7 NA TRBV12-5 CASALHTAYEQYF TGTGCTAGTGCCCTCCATACGGCCTACGAGCAGTACTTC
NA TRBJ1-6 TRBD1 TRBV11-2 CASSLDSGTGYNSPLHF TGTGCCAGCAGCTTAGACTCTGGGACAGGTTATAATTCACCCCTCCACTTT
NA TRBJ1-6 NA TRBV9 CASSVGTVSPLHF TGTGCCAGCAGCGTAGGCACAGTCTCACCCCTCCACTTT
NA TRBJ1-5 NA TRBV10-3 CAISDRTGGTQPQHF TGTGCCATCAGTGACCGGACTGGGGGGACGCAGCCCCAGCATTTT
once TRBJ1-1 NA TRBV19 CASSSRTESAFF TGTGCCAGTAGTTCAAGGACAGAGTCGGCTTTCTTT
NA TRBJ2-4 NA TRBV2 CASSEARPARNIQYF TGTGCCAGCAGTGAAGCCCGCCCCGCCAGGAACATTCAGTACTTC
NA TRBJ1-1 NA TRBV5-1 CASSHQGLRTEAFF TGCGCCAGCAGCCATCAGGGACTAAGGACTGAAGCTTTCTTT
NA TRBJ1-2 NA TRBV19 CASSIRWDPYGYTF TGTGCCAGTAGTATCAGGTGGGACCCATATGGCTACACCTTC
once TRBJ1-3 NA TRBV7-2 CASSPAGPGNTIYF TGTGCCAGCAGTCCAGCTGGACCCGGAAACACCATATATTTT
NA TRBJ2-3 NA TRBV5-1 CASSLKWDSGGTDTQYF TGCGCCAGCAGCTTGAAATGGGACTCGGGAGGCACAGATACGCAGTATTTT
NA TRBJ2-7 TRBD1 TRBV19 CATADRQGLSYEQYF TGTGCCACCGCGGACAGACAGGGCCTCTCCTACGAGCAGTACTTC
NA TRBJ1-3 NA TRBV19 CASNAQGAGNTIYF TGTGCCAGTAATGCCCAAGGCGCTGGAAACACCATATATTTT
NA TRBJ1-2 NA TRBV19 CASSASFGDYGYTF TGTGCCAGTAGTGCCTCCTTCGGGGATTATGGCTACACCTTC
NA TRBJ2-3 TRBD2 TRBV7-2 CASSSPSGGRDTQYF TGTGCCAGCAGCTCCCCTAGCGGGGGGCGGGATACGCAGTATTTT
NA TRBJ2-3 NA TRBV18 CASSPPFGVGGTDTQYF TGTGCCAGCTCACCACCTTTCGGGGTGGGGGGCACAGATACGCAGTATTTT
NA TRBJ1-3 NA TRBV28 CASSSLEGNGNTIYF TGTGCCAGCAGTTCTCTCGAAGGGAATGGAAACACCATATATTTT
NA TRBJ1-2 TRBD1 TRBV29-1 CSVVPTGPWYGYTF TGCAGCGTTGTTCCGACAGGGCCATGGTATGGCTACACCTTC
few TRBJ2-3 TRBD1 TRBV27 CASSLSFPTGVLTDTQYF TGTGCCAGCAGTTTATCATTCCCAACAGGGGTCCTAACAGATACGCAGTATTTT
once TRBJ1-1 NA TRBV6-1 CASSEAVGRGFPNTEAFF TGTGCCAGCAGTGAAGCCGTGGGTCGGGGGTTCCCTAACACTGAAGCTTTCTTT
NA TRBJ2-7 TRBD2 TRBV7-9 CASSFWVAGDYEQYF TGTGCCAGCAGCTTTTGGGTAGCGGGGGACTACGAGCAGTACTTC
NA TRBJ1-4 TRBD1 TRBV28 CASTRDREEKLFF TGTGCCAGCACCCGGGACAGGGAGGAAAAACTGTTTTTT
NA TRBJ1-2 TRBD1 TRBV9 CASTTGTGGYGYTF TGTGCCAGCACCACCGGGACAGGGGGTTATGGCTACACCTTC
NA TRBJ2-7 TRBD1 TRBV3-1/TRBV3-2 CASSHQTGVWSYEQYF TGTGCCAGCAGCCACCAAACAGGGGTGTGGTCCTACGAGCAGTACTTC
NA TRBJ2-2 TRBD2 TRBV29-1 CSVVRGGTGELFF TGCAGCGTTGTGCGGGGGGGCACCGGGGAGCTGTTTTTT
few TRBJ2-7 NA TRBV21-1 CASSTIPRQDSYEQYF TGTGCCAGCAGCACGATACCTAGACAGGACTCCTACGAGCAGTACTTC
NA TRBJ1-1 NA TRBV7-8 CASSFAETGGSMNTEAFF TGTGCCAGCAGCTTTGCGGAGACGGGGGGGTCGATGAACACTGAAGCTTTCTTT
NA TRBJ2-3 NA TRBV19 CASSSPGNIGTDTQYF TGTGCCAGTAGTTCCCCCGGGAACATCGGCACAGATACGCAGTATTTT
NA TRBJ2-2 NA TRBV6-5 CAILYGYTGELFF TGTGCCATCCTGTATGGGTACACCGGGGAGCTGTTTTTT
NA TRBJ1-2 TRBD1 TRBV7-3 CASSQKTGAFIGHGYTF TGTGCCAGCAGCCAAAAGACAGGGGCCTTCATAGGTCATGGCTACACCTTC
NA TRBJ1-3 NA TRBV11-2 CASSLVWGAGNTIYF TGTGCCAGCAGCTTAGTATGGGGAGCTGGAAACACCATATATTTT
NA TRBJ2-1 NA TRBV19 CASKETGVSNEQFF TGTGCCAGTAAAGAGACAGGCGTGTCCAATGAGCAGTTCTTC
once TRBJ1-2 NA TRBV27 CASSRRGRSRNYGYTF TGTGCCAGCAGCCGTCGCGGGCGCAGCCGTAACTATGGCTACACCTTC
NA TRBJ2-7 NA TRBV14 CASSHHYEQYF TGTGCCAGCAGCCATCACTACGAGCAGTACTTC
NA TRBJ2-2 NA TRBV12-2 CASRSGTLEHRGAVF TGTGCAAGTCGCTCCGGGACTCTCGAACACCGGGGAGCTGTTTTT
NA TRBJ1-4 TRBD1 TRBV28 CASSPGQFATNEKLFF TGTGCCAGCAGCCCGGGACAGTTCGCAACTAATGAAAAACTGTTTTTT
NA TRBJ1-1 NA TRBV5-6 CASSLRAGTYTEAFF TGTGCCAGCAGCTTGAGGGCAGGGACGTACACTGAAGCTTTCTTT
NA TRBJ2-7 TRBD1 TRBV27 CASSLQTGGYEQYF TGTGCCAGCAGTTTACAAACAGGGGGATACGAGCAGTACTTC
NA TRBJ1-1 NA TRBV20-1 CSASPDFPGGAFF TGCAGTGCTAGTCCCGACTTTCCCGGAGGAGCTTTCTTT
NA TRBJ1-4 TRBD1 TRBV28 CASSLVEGGGEKLFF TGTGCCAGCAGTTTGGTGGAAGGGGGCGGTGAAAAACTGTTTTTT
NA TRBJ2-7 NA TRBV5-1 CASSGSAGSDEQYF TGCGCCAGCAGCGGTAGCGCGGGAAGTGACGAGCAGTACTTC
once TRBJ1-1 TRBD1 TRBV28 CASSPNRGSTEAFF TGTGCCAGCAGTCCAAACAGGGGTAGCACTGAAGCTTTCTTT
once TRBJ1-1 NA TRBV12-3/TRBV12-4 CASRARNTEAFF TGTGCCAGCAGGGCACGGAACACTGAAGCTTTCTTT
NA TRBJ1-1 TRBD1 TRBV5-1 CASSWTGGPTEAFF TGCGCCAGCAGCTGGACAGGGGGCCCCACTGAAGCTTTCTTT